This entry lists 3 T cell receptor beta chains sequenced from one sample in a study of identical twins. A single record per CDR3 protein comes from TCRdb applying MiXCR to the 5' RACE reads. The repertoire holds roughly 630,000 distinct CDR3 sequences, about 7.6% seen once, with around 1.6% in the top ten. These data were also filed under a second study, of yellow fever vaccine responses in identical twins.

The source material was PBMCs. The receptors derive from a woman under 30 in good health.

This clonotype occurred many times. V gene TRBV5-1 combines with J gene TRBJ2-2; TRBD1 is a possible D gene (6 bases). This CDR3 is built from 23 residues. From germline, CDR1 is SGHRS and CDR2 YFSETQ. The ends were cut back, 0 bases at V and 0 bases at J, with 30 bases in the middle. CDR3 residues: CASSLAGLTDRIKPYANTGELFF. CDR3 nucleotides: TGCGCCAGCAGCTTGGCCGGATTGACCGACAGGATAAAACCTTACGCGAACACCGGGGAGCTGTTTTTT.

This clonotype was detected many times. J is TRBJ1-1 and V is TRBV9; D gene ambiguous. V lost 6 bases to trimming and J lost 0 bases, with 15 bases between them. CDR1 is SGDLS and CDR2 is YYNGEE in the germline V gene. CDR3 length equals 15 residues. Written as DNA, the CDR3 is TGTGCCAGCACGAGGACCATTTACATGAACACTGAAGCTTTCTTT. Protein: CASTRTIYMNTEAFF. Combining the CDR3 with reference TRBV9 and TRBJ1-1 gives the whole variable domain DSGVTQTPKHLITATGQRVTLRCSPRSGDLSVYWYQQSLDQGLQFLIQYYNGEERAKGNILERFSAQQFPDLHSELNLSSLELGDSALYFCASTRTIYMNTEAFFGQGTRLTVV.

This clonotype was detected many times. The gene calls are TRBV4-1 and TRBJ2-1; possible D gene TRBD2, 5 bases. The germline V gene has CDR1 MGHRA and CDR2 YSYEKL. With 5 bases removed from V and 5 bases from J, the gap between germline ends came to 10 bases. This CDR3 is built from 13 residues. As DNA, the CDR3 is TGCGCCAGCAGCAAGAGGGATGACAATGAGCAGTTCTTC. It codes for CASSKRDDNEQFF.